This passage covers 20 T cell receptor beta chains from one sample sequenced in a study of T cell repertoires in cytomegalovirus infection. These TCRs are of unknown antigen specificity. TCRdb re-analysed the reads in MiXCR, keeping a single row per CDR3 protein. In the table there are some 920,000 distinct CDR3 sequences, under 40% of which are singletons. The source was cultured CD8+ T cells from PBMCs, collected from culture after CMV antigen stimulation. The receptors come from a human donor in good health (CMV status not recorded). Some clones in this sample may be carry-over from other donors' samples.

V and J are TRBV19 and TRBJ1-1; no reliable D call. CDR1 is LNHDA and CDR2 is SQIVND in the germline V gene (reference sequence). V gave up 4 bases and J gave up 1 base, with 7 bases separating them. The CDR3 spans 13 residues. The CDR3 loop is CASSKAANTEAFF. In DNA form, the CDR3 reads TGTGCCAGTAGTAAGGCGGCGAACACTGAAGCTTTCTTT. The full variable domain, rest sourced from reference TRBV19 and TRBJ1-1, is DGGITQSPKYLFRKEGQNVTLSCEQNLNHDAMYWYRQDPGQGLRLIYYSQIVNDFQKGDIAEGYSVSREKKESFPLTVTSAQKNPTAFYLCASSKAANTEAFFGQGTRLTVV.

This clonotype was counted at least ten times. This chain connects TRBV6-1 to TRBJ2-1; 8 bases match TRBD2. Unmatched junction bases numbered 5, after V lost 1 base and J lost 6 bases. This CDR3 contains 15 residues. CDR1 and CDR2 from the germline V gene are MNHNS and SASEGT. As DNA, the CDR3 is TGTGCCAGCAGTGAAGTTGCGGGGGGTTTCAATGAGCAGTTCTTC. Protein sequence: CASSEVAGGFNEQFF.

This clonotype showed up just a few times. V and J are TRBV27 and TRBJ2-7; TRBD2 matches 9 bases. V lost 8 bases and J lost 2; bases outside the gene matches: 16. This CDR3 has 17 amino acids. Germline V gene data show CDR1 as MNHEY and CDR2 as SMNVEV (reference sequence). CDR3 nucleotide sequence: TGTGCCAGCGGGTCCCAGGGCATAGCGGGGGTCCCCTACGAGCAGTACTTC. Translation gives CASGSQGIAGVPYEQYF.

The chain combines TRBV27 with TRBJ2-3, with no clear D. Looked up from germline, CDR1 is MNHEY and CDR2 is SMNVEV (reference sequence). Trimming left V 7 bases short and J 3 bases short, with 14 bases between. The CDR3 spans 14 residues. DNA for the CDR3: TGTGCCAGCAAATACAGTGACGGAACAGATACGCAGTATTTT. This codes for CASKYSDGTDTQYF.

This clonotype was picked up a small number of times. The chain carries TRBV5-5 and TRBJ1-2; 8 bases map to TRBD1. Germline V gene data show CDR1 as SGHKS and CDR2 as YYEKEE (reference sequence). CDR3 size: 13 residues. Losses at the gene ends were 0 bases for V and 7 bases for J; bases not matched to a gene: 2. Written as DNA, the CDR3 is TGTGCCAGCAGCTTGGGGACAGGGACTGGCTACACCTTC. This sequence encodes CASSLGTGTGYTF.

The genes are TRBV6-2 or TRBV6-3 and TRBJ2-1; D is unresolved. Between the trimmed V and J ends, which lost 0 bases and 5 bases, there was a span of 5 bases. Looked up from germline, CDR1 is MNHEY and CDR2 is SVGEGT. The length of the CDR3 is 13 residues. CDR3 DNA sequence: TGTGCCAGCAGTTACTCTCCCCACAATGAGCAGTTCTTC. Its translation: CASSYSPHNEQFF.

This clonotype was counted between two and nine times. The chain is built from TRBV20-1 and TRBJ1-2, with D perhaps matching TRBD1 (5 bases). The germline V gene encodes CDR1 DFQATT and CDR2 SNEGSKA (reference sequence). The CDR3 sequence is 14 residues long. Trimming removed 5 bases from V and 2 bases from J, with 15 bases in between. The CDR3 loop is CSAAIRVTNYGYTF. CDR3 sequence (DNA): TGCAGTGCTGCTATCAGGGTAACAAACTATGGCTACACCTTC.

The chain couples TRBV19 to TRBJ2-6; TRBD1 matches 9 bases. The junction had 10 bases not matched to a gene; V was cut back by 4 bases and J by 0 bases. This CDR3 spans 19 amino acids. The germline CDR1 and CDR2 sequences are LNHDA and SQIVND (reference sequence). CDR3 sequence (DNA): TGTGCCAGTAGTACCCTAAGTGGGACAGGGACCTCTGGGGCCAACGTCCTGACTTTC. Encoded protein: CASSTLSGTGTSGANVLTF.

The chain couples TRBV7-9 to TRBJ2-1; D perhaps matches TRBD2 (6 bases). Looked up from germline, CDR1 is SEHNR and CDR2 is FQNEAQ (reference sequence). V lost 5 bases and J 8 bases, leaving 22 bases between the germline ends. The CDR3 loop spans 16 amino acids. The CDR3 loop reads CASSTRRDWISHEQFF. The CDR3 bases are TGTGCCAGCAGCACCCGACGGGACTGGATAAGTCATGAGCAGTTCTTC.

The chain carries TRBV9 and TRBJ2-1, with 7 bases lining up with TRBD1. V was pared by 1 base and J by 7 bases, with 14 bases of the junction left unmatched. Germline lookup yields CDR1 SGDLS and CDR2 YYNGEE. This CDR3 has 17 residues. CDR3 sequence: CASSVQGVRVSNNEQFF. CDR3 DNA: TGTGCCAGCAGCGTACAGGGGGTTCGTGTGTCGAATAATGAGCAGTTCTTC.

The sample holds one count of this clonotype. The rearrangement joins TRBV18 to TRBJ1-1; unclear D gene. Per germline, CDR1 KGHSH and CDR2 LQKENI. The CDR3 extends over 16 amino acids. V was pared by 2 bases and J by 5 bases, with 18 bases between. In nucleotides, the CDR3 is TGTGCCAGCTCACCAAAATCAGAAGGGTGGCGGACTGAAGCTTTCTTT. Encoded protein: CASSPKSEGWRTEAFF.

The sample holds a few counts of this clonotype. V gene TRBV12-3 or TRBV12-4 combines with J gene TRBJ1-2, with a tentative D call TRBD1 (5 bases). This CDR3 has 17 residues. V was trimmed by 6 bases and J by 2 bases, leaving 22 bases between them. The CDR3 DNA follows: TGTGCCAGCAGCCGAAGGGACCCTTCGGCGACAAACTATGGCTACACCTTC. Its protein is CASSRRDPSATNYGYTF.

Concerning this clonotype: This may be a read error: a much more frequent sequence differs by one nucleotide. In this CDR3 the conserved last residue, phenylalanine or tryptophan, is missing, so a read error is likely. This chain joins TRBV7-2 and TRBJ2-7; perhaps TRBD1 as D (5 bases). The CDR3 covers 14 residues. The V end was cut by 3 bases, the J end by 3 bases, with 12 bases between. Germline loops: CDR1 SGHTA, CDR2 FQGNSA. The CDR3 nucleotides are TGTGCCAGCAGCTTCAGGGAATTAGTCTACGAGCAGTACTCC. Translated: CASSFRELVYEQYS.

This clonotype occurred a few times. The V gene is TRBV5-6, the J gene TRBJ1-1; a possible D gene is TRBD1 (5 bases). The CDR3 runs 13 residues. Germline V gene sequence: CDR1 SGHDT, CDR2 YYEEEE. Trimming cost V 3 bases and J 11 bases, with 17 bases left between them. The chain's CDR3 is CASSSPGLRRAFF. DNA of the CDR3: TGTGCCAGCAGCTCACCGGGACTCCGGAGGGCTTTCTTT.

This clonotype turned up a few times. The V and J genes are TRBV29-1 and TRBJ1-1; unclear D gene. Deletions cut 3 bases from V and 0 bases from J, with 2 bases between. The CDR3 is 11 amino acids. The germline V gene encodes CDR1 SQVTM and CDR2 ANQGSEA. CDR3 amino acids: CSVDMNTEAFF. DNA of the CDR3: TGCAGCGTTGATATGAACACTGAAGCTTTCTTT. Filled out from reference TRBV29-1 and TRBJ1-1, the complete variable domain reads SAVISQKPSRDICQRGTSLTIQCQVDSQVTMMFWYRQQPGQSLTLIATANQGSEATYESGFVIDKFPISRPNLTFSTLTVSNMSPEDSSIYLCSVDMNTEAFFGQGTRLTVV.

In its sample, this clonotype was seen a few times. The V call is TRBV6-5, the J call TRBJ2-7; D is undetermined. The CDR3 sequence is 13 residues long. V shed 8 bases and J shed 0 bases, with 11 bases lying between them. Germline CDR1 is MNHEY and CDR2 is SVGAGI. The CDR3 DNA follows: TGTGCCAGCCGCCATTCAATCTCCTACGAGCAGTACTTC. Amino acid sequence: CASRHSISYEQYF.

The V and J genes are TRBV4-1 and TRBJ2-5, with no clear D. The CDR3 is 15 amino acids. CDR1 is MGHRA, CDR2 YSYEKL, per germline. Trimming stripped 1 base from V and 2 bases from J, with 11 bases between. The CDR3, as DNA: TGCGCCAGCAGCCAAGGAGAAGGGTGGCAAGAGACCCAGTACTTC. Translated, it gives CASSQGEGWQETQYF.

CDR3 loop: CASSYSKGPWDEQFF. DNA for the CDR3: TGTGCCAGCAGTTACTCCAAGGGCCCTTGGGATGAGCAGTTCTTC. The rearrangement links TRBV6-5 to TRBJ2-1; D is undetermined. Germline lookup yields CDR1 MNHEY and CDR2 SVGAGI. The CDR3 covers 15 residues. V shed 0 bases and J shed 8 bases, with 14 bases lying between them.

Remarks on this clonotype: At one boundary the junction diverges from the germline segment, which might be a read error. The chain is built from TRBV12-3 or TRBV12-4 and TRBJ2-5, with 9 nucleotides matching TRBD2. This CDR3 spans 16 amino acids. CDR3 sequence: CTSSFEAGGSGETQYF. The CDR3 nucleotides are TGTACCAGCAGTTTCGAGGCGGGAGGGTCGGGGGAGACCCAGTACTTC.

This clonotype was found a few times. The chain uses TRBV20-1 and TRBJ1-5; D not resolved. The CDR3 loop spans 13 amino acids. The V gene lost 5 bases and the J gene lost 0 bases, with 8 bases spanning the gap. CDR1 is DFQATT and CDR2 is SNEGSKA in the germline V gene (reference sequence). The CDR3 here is CSAPGHSNQPQHF. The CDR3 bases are TGCAGTGCTCCCGGCCATAGCAATCAGCCCCAGCATTTT.